This TCR beta chain was sequenced in a study of T cells after yellow fever vaccination. A few counts support this clonotype. In germline, CDR1 is MNHNY, CDR2 SVGAGI (reference sequence). Trimming pared 5 bases from V and 5 bases from J, leaving 6 bases between. This CDR3 spans 11 amino acids. Each CDR3 protein gets one entry after TCRdb re-called the 5' RACE reads with MiXCR. Here the sample spans about 340,000 distinct CDR3 sequences, around 12% being singletons. Sequences were derived from CD4+ T cells sorted from PBMCs, sampled 15 days after the yellow fever booster vaccination. The receptor was isolated from a man in his late teens or twenties who received the YFV17D yellow fever vaccine. The rearrangement links TRBV6-6 to TRBJ2-5; D call uncertain. CDR3 region: CASSAFETQYF. In DNA, the CDR3 is TGTGCCAGCAGTGCATTTGAGACCCAGTACTTC.